The T cell receptor beta chain described here comes from a study of T-cell reconstitution after alpha-beta-depleted transplantation in children. Overall study findings and caveats: Where alpha-beta T cells came from about two months after transplant was reportedly several hundred expanded graft clones. TCRbeta diversity was high at day 60 in some patients (a result of surviving recipient T cells and thymic progenitors). The authors attributed T-cell counts and diversity one year after transplant mostly to newly produced T cells.

The junction had 8 bases not matched to a gene; V was cut back by 4 bases and J by 2 bases. Germline V CDR1 and CDR2: MNHEY, SVGAGI. This CDR3 contains 18 residues. Molecular barcoding with unique molecular identifiers was used for the TCRbeta library. TCRdb used MiXCR to reprocess the PCR reads, holding one entry per CDR3 protein. Of about 98,000 distinct CDR3 sequences detected, 6% appear once; the ten largest clones hold around 5.6%. This clonotype has only a few counts. Its antigen is unidentified. The source is a female patient aged 2 to 10 who had a stem cell transplant for Fanconi anemia, so the T cells may come from the graft donor. Sequences were derived from PBMCs, mostly from graft donor cells, sampled 60 days after TCRalphabeta/CD19-depleted stem cell transplant. This chain links TRBV6-5 with TRBJ2-1; 13 bases map to TRBD2. For the CDR3, the DNA is TGTGCCAGCAGTTCACCGGGACTAGCGGGGCTAACCTACAATGAGCAGTTCTTC. Translated: CASSSPGLAGLTYNEQFF.